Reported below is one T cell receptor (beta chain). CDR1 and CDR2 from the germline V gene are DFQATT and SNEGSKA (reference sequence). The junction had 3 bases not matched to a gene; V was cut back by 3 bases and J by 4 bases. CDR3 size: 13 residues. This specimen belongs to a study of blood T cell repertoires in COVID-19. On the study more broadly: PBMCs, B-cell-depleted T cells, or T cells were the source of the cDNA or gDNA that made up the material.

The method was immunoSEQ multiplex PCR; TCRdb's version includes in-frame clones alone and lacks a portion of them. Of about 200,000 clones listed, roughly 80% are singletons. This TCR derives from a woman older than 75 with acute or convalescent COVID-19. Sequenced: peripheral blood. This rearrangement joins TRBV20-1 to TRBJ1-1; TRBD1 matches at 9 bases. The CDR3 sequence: CSASPGQGTEAFF. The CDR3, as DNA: TGCAGTGCTAGTCCGGGACAGGGCACTGAAGCTTTCTTT.